This T cell receptor beta chain was found in a study of T cells in Graves' hyperthyroidism and ophthalmopathy. Study observations and caveats: With a median lead of around 6.7 months before onset, the model predicted ophthalmopathy. Blood also contained most expanded thyroid clonotypes above 0.001.

Notes on this clonotype: The antigen remains unidentified. A read error is likely, as this CDR3 ends without the conserved phenylalanine or tryptophan.

The source material, RNA transcripts, was used to amplify TCR beta CDR3 regions. Researchers ran a first-round RT-PCR on the TCR CDR3 using the HTBI primer set. A single record per CDR3 protein comes from TCRdb applying MiXCR to the multiplex PCR reads. The sample lists 700,000 to 950,000 distinct CDR3 sequences; under 45% were seen once. Hyperthyroidism was newly diagnosed in patients aged 18 to 65 (duration under 2 months). Using around 10 ml of fresh peripheral blood, PBMCs were prepared. This CDR3 region has 17 residues. Germline lookup yields CDR1 SGHAT and CDR2 FQNNGV. The origin of this receptor is a middle-aged woman with Graves' hyperthyroidism. Source material: blood. The chain couples TRBV11-2 to TRBJ1-2, with TRBD1 as a possible D gene (6 bases). The CDR3 bases are TGTGCCAGCAGCTTAGTTCCCGGACAGACTAGCAACTATGACTACACCCTC. Amino acids: CASSLVPGQTSNYDYTL.